This T cell receptor beta chain was recorded in a study of Ad26.COV2.S vaccination and SARS-CoV-2 variants. Germline V CDR1 and CDR2: MNHEY, SVGAGI. V was clipped by 5 bases and J by 1 base, with 14 bases between them. The CDR3 has 15 amino acids. The method was immunoSEQ multiplex PCR; TCRdb's version includes in-frame clones alone and lacks a portion of them. This sample has about 680,000 clones, with around 90% found just once. The treatment was: around 19 received Ad26.COV2.S at low or high dose, single or two shots; about five received placebo; per-sample allocation not given. Samples analyzed were those drawn on day 63 after the first vaccine or placebo injection.

The chain couples TRBV6-5 to TRBJ1-1; D perhaps matches TRBD1 (5 bases). This sample comprised peripheral blood, obtained in a trial of Ad26.COV2.S vaccine versus placebo. The TCR sequence derives from a person between 18 and 60 years old who received the Ad26.COV2.S COVID-19 vaccine or a placebo. The CDR3 DNA reads TGTGCCAGCAGTCGACGGACAAGAGAGAACACTGAAGCTTTCTTT. As protein: CASSRRTRENTEAFF.